Sequencing of this T cell receptor beta chain was carried out in a study of response to subunit inactivated influenza vaccine. Findings and limits, study-wide: That few new T cells are recruited by each seasonal influenza vaccination was the authors' suggestion.

Comment on this clonotype: The antigen is not known.

The CDR3 totals 14 residues. J gave up 5 bases and V 6 bases, and 3 bases lay outside the gene matches. TCRdb itself ran the RT-PCR reads through MiXCR, one entry per CDR3 protein. The profile shows around 750,000 distinct CDR3 sequences, 21% of them singletons. The TCR sequence derives from a man aged 45-65 years who received an inactivated influenza vaccine. The material was PBMCs from blood, obtained around 5 days after vaccination. The chain carries TRBV12-3 or TRBV12-4 and TRBJ2-5; 13 bases agree with TRBD2. DNA of the CDR3: TGTGCCAGCAGGGCGACTAGCGGGGGGGAGACCCAGTACTTC. Protein sequence: CASRATSGGETQYF.